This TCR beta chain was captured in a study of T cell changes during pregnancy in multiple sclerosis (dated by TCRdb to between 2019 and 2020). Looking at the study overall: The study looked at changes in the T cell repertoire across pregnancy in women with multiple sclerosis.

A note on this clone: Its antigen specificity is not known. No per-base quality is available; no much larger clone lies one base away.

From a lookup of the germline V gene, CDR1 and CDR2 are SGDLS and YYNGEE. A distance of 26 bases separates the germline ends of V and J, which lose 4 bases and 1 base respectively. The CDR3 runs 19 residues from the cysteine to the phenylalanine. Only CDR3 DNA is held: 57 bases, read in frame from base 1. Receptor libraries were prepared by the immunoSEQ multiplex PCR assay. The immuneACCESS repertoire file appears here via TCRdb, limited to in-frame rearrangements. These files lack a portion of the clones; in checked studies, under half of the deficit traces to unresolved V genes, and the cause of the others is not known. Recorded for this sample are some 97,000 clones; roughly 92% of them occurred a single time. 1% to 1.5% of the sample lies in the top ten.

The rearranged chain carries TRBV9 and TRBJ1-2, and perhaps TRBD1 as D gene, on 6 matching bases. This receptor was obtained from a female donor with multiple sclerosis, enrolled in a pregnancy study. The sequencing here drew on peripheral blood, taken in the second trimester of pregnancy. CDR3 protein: CASSRHALPRQENNYGYTF. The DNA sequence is TGTGCCAGCAGCCGACACGCTCTGCCTCGACAGGAAAATAACTATGGCTACACCTTC.